The sequence of this T cell receptor (beta chain) was determined in a study of blood T cell repertoires in COVID-19. CDR1 GTSNPN and CDR2 SVGIG come from the germline V gene (reference sequence). The CDR3 loop spans 13 amino acids. Trimming left V 0 bases short and J 1 base short, with 6 bases between. Authors' methods: Amplification from reference gene primers served as the basis for estimated nucleated cell counts. Generated by immunoSEQ multiplex PCR, the TCRdb table keeps only in-frame clones and is missing some. V and J calls and clone size are as listed in that table; D and trimming were resolved from the DNA. The sample has 150,000 to 200,000 clones; 80% are singletons. This clone showed up just a few times.

Source material: peripheral blood. The chain joins TRBV30 to TRBJ1-1; TRBD1 is a possible D gene (6 bases). This TCR derives from a man between 60 and 70 years old with acute or convalescent COVID-19. The CDR3 loop reads CAWSVQGNTEAFF. The CDR3 bases are TGTGCCTGGAGTGTACAGGGGAACACTGAAGCTTTCTTT.